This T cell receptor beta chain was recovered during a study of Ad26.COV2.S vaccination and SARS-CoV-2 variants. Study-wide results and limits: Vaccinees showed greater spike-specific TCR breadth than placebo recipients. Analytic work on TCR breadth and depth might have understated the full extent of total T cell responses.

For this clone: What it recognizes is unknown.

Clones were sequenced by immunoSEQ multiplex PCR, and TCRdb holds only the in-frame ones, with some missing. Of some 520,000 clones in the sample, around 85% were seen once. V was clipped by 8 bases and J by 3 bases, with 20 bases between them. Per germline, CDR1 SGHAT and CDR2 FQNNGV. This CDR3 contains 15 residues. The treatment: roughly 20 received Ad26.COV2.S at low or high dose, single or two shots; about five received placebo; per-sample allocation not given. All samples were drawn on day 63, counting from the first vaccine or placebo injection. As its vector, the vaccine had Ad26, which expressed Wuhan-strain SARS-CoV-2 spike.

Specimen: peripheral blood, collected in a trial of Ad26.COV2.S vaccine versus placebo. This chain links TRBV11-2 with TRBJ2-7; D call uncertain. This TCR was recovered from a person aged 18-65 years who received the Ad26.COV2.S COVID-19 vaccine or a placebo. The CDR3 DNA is TGTGCCAGCTCCCTAGGACCGAGACCTCACTACGAGCAGTACTTC. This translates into CASSLGPRPHYEQYF.